This is a list of T cell receptor beta chains from one sample in a study of cytomegalovirus exposure and HLA in healthy donors. Libraries were prepared by immunoSEQ multiplex PCR; TCRdb keeps only in-frame clonotypes and omits some of them. The sample yields a few hundred thousand clones, around nine tenths seen once. Sequencing was carried out using PBMCs. These receptors came from a woman aged 18-30 years in good health and CMV-seronegative. The CDR3 runs from the conserved cysteine through the conserved F or W. The D gene is left open where the match is weak. Expanded clones are given a class, and other clones once, few, many or no size at all.

v_call,j_call,cdr3_length,d_call,clone_size,cdr3_nt,cdr3_aa
TRBV6-1,TRBJ1-2,14,.,.,TGTGCCAGCAGTGAGGGGCCAGCTAACTATGGCTACACCTTC,CASSEGPANYGYTF
TRBV7-9,TRBJ2-3,15,TRBD2,.,TGTGCCAGCAGCTTAGGGCTAGCGGGAGGAGATACGCAGTATTTT,CASSLGLAGGDTQYF
TRBV11-1,TRBJ2-1,15,TRBD2,.,TGTGCCAGCAGCACTAGCGGGACCTGGGACCAAAAGCAGTTCTTC,CASSTSGTWDQKQFF
TRBV10-3,TRBJ2-3,17,TRBD1,.,TGTGCCATCAGTGAGTCGAGGACAGGGGTAAGCACAGATACGCAGTATTTT,CAISESRTGVSTDTQYF
TRBV6-1,TRBJ1-5,15,TRBD1,.,TGTGCCAGCAGGTACACAGGGGGTTCTGGTCAGCCCCAGCATTTT,CASRYTGGSGQPQHF
TRBV28,TRBJ2-5,12,.,.,TGTGCCAGCTTTTCAGGGGTAGAGACCCAGTACTTC,CASFSGVETQYF
TRBV27,TRBJ1-5,14,.,.,TGTGCCAGCAGTTTTCTGGCTAGCAATCAGCCCCAGCATTTT,CASSFLASNQPQHF
TRBV15,TRBJ1-5,15,.,.,TGTGCCACCAGCAGAGGGGGCCAAAGCAATCAGCCCCAGCATTTT,CATSRGGQSNQPQHF
TRBV18,TRBJ1-4,15,.,.,TGTGCCAGCTCACCTCTACCCGGACAGAATGAAAAACTGTTTTTT,CASSPLPGQNEKLFF
TRBV5-8,TRBJ1-2,16,TRBD1,.,TGTGCCAGCAGCTTGACCCTGACAGGGGCGGACTATGGCTACACCTTC,CASSLTLTGADYGYTF
TRBV6-5,TRBJ1-1,15,TRBD1,once,TGTGCCAGCAGTTACGGGCAGGGGGGAAAAACTGAAGCTTTCTTT,CASSYGQGGKTEAFF
TRBV6-1,TRBJ2-3,15,.,.,TGTGCCAGCCGCCTCGAAAGTGGAGGGACAGATACGCAGTATTTT,CASRLESGGTDTQYF
TRBV27,TRBJ1-6,16,TRBD1,.,TGTGCCAGCAGTTCCCTTCCCGGGACAGGGGAGTCACCCCTCCACTTT,CASSSLPGTGESPLHF
TRBV28,TRBJ1-5,15,TRBD1,.,TGTGCCAGCAGACCGGACAGGGGTCCGGGTCTGACCCAGCATTTT,CASRPDRGPGLTQHF
TRBV25-1,TRBJ1-6,17,.,.,TGTGCCAGCAGTGAATCTACAGCGGAGACCTATAATTCACCCCTCCACTTT,CASSESTAETYNSPLHF
TRBV30,TRBJ2-1,13,.,.,TGTGCCTGGGGGAGAACGGGTTACAATGAGCAGTTCTTC,CAWGRTGYNEQFF
TRBV4-1,TRBJ1-1,13,.,.,TGCGCCAGCAGCCAAGAAGGGACACCGAAAGCTTTCTTT,CASSQEGTPKAFF
TRBV18,TRBJ1-5,13,.,.,TGTGCCAGCTCGTCACCAGACAATCAGCCCCAGCATTTT,CASSSPDNQPQHF